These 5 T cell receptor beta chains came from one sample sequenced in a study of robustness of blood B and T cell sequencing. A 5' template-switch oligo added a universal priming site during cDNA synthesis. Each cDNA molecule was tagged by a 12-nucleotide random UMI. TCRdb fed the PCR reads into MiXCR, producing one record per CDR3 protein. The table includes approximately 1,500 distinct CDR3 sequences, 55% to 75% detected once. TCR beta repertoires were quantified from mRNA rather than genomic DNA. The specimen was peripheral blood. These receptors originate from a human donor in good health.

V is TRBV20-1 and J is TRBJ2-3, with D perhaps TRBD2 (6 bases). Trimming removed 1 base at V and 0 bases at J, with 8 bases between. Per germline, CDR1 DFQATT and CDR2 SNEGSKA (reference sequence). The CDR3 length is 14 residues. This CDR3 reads CSARVGGSTDTQYF. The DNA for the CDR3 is TGCAGTGCTAGAGTGGGGGGTAGCACAGATACGCAGTATTTT.

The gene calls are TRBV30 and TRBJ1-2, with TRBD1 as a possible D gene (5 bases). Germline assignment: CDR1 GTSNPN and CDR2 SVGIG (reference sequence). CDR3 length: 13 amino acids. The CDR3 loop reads CAGADAPKEGYTF. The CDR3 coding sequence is TGTGCTGGGGCGGACGCCCCGAAGGAGGGCTACACCTTC. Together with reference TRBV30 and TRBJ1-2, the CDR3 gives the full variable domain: SQTIHQWPATLVQPVGSPLSLECTVEGTSNPNLYWYRQAAGRGLQLLFYSVGIGQISSEVPQNLSASRPQDRQFILSSKKLLLSDSGFYLCAGADAPKEGYTFGSGTRLTVV.

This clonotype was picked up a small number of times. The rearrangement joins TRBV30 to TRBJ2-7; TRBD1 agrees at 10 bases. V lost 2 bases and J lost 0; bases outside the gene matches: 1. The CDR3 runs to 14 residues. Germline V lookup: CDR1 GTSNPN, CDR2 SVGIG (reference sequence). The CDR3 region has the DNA TGTGCCTGGAGTCGGGACAGGGGCTCCTACGAGCAGTACTTC. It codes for CAWSRDRGSYEQYF.

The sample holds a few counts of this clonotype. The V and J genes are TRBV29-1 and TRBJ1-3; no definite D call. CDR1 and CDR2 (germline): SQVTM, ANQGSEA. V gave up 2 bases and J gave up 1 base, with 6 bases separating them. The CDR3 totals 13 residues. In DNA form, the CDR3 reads TGCAGCGTTGAACGGGGATCTGGAAACACCATATATTTT. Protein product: CSVERGSGNTIYF. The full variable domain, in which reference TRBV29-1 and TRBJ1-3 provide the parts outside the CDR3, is SAVISQKPSRDICQRGTSLTIQCQVDSQVTMMFWYRQQPGQSLTLIATANQGSEATYESGFVIDKFPISRPNLTFSTLTVSNMSPEDSSIYLCSVERGSGNTIYFGEGSWLTVV.

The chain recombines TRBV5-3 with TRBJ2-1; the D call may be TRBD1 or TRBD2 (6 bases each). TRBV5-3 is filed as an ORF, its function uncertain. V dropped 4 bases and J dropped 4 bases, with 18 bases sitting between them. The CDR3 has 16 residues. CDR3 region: CARSPAGARGYNEQFF. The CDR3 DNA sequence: TGTGCCAGAAGCCCGGCAGGGGCCCGGGGGTACAATGAGCAGTTCTTC.